This T cell receptor beta chain was profiled in a study of cytomegalovirus exposure and HLA in healthy donors. The PCR was carried out with 60 Vbeta primers and 13 Jbeta primers. TCRdb's copy holds only in-frame clones and misses some; the assay was immunoSEQ multiplex PCR. The sample holds about 160,000 clones; around 77% are singletons and the top ten take roughly 3.5%. This receptor was taken from a man aged 25-40 years in good health and CMV-seropositive. Input material: PBMCs.

The CDR3 spells CASKTSGGISDTQYF. The CDR3 DNA reads TGCGCCAGCAAAACTAGCGGGGGTATATCAGATACGCAGTATTTT. J is TRBJ2-3 and V is TRBV5-1; 11 nucleotides match TRBD2. Germline V gives CDR1 SGHRS, CDR2 YFSETQ. V lost 6 bases and J lost 4; bases outside the gene matches: 7. There are 15 residues in the CDR3. Supplemented by reference TRBV5-1 and TRBJ2-3, the full variable domain reads KAGVTQTPRYLIKTRGQQVTLSCSPISGHRSVSWYQQTPGQGLQFLFEYFSETQRNKGNFPGRFSGRQFSNSRSEMNVSTLELGDSALYLCASKTSGGISDTQYFGPGTRLTVL.